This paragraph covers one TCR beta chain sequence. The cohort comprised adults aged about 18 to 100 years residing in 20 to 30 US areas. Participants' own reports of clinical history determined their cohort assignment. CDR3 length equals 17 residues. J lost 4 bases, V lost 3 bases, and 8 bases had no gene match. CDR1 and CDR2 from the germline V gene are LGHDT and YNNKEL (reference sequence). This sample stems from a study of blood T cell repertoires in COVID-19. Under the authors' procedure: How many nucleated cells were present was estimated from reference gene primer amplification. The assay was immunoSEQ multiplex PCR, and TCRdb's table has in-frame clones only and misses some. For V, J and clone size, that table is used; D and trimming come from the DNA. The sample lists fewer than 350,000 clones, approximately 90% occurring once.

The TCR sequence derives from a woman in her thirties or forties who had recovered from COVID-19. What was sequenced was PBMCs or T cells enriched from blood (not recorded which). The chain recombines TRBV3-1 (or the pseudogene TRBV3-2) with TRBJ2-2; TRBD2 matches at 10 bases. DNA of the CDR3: TGTGCCAGCAGCCACCTCCGGACTAGCGGACTCACCGGGGAGCTGTTTTTT. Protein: CASSHLRTSGLTGELFF.